This T cell receptor beta chain was obtained from a study of blood T cell repertoires in COVID-19. On the study more broadly: T cells, B-cell-depleted T cells, or PBMCs provided the cDNA or gDNA that served as material.

V shed 6 bases and J 2 bases; nucleotides not matched to a gene: 4. CDR3 length: 14 residues. Per the germline V gene, CDR1 is SGHNT and CDR2 is YYREEE (reference sequence). The protocol was immunoSEQ multiplex PCR, while the TCRdb copy is restricted to in-frame clones and leaves out a portion. The table includes around 92,000 clones, about 83% detected once. This TCR was sampled from a human donor in a cohort sampled during active COVID-19. The J gene is TRBJ1-2, the V gene TRBV5-4, with 10 bases that match TRBD1. Sequences were obtained from peripheral blood. The DNA for the CDR3 is TGTGCCAGCACCAAGACAGGGGGCAACTATGGCTACACCTTC. Translated, it gives CASTKTGGNYGYTF.